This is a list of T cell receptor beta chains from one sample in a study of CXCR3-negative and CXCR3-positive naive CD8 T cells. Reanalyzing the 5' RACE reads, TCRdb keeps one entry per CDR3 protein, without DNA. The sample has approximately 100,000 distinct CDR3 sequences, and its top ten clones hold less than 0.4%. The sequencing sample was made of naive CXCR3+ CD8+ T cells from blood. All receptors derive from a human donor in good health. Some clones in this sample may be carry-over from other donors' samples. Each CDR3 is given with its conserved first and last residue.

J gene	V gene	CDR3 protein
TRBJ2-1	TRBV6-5	CASSYLGGRTYNEQFF
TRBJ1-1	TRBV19	CASSWEMNTEAFF
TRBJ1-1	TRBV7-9	CASSLDAEAFF
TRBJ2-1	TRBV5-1	CASSSIPGLSYNEQFF
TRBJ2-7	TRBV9	CASSFTVGGEQYF
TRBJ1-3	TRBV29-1	CSAWDRIGNTIYF
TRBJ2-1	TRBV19	CASSLSSGRDQYNEQFF
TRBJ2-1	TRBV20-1	CSARETGGIHEQFF
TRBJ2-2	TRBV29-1	CSVTQGAGELFF
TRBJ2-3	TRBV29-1	CSVETQGAGADTQYF
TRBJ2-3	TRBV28	CATSLAGGPADTQYF
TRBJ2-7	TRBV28	CASSATGTGDYEQYF
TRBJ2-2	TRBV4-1	CASSLGGGWAGELFF
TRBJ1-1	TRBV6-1	CASSEGDHTEAFF
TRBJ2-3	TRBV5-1	CASSPGTTISTDTQYF
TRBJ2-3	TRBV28	CASSSETGGITDTQYF
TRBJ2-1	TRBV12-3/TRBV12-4	CASSSGQAGEQFF
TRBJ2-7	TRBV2	CASSEVSAGAYYEQYF
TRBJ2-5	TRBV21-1	CASSGLAGGGQETQYF
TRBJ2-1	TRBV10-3	CAISESSHNEQFF
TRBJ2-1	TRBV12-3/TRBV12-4	CASSLRTFNEQFF
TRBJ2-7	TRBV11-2	CASSLDRGQYF
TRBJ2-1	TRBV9	CASGTQSGQGDYNEQFF
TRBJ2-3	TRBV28	CASSFLMGTSNTDTQYF
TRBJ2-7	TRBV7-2	CASSLATGQVVYEQYF
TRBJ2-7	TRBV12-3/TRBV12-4	CASSPPYEQYF
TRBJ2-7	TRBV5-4	CASSFKGTGVVLGPTYEQYF
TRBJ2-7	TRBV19	CATSPGLADYEQYF
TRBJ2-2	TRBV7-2	CASSLVVRSTGELFF
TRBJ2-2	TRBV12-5	CASGLAWTGELFF
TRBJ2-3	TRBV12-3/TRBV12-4	CASSFTYTDTQYF
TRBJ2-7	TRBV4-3	CASSQVQGNYEQYF
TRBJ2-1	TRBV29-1	CSVEGEGLALNEQFF
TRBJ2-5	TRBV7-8	CASSLSGALAMGRDRGEETQYF
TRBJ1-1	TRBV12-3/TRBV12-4	CASSLNPGYTEAFF
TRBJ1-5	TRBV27	CASSMTGYSNQPQHF
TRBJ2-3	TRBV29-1	CSWSGRTSGAYTDTQYF
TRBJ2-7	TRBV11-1	CASSFADGSYEQYF
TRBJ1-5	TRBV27	CASSLGQGFGWPQHF
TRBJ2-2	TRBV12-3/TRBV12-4	CASNLRPSSTGELFF
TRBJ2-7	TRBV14	CASSRRPSSYEQYF
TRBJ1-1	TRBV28	CASSLWSNTEAFF